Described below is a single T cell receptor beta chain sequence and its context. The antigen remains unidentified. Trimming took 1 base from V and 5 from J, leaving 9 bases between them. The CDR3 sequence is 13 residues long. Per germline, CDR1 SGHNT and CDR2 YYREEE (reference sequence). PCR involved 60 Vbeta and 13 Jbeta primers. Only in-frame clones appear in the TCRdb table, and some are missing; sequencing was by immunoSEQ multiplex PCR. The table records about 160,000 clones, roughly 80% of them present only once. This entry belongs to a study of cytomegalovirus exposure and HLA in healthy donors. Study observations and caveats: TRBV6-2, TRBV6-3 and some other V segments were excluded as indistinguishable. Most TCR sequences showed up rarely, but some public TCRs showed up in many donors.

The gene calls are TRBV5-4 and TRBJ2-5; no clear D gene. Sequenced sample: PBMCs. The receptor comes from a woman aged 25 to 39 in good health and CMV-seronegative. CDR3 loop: CASSLTRSETQYF. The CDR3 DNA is TGTGCCAGCAGCTTGACTCGTAGTGAGACCCAGTACTTC.